This is a list of T cell receptor beta chains from one sample in a study of T cell responses to AZD1222 COVID-19 vaccine. Sequencing was performed with immunoSEQ multiplex PCR; in TCRdb, only in-frame clones are kept and a portion is missing. The table records about 96,000 clones, 80% to 90% of them present only once. The sample was peripheral blood, taken on day 0 of AZD1222 vaccination. These receptors came from an adult in good health. Each CDR3 is given with its conserved first and last residue. D genes are given only for firm matches. The listing skips clone size in some rows; elsewhere it reads once, few, many or a size class.

CDR3 DNA,CDR3 protein,V gene,clone size,J gene,CDR3 length,D gene
TGTGCCAGCAGCCCGTACCAACGAGCGTCTCGGGAGACCCAGTACTTC,CASSPYQRASRETQYF,TRBV7-2,-,TRBJ2-5,16,-
TGTGCCAGCAGTTCCAATACAGGGATGGGGGAGACCCAGTACTTC,CASSSNTGMGETQYF,TRBV11-3,-,TRBJ2-5,15,-
TGTGCCAGCAGCCAAGATGGAGGAGGGATATATGGCTACACCTTC,CASSQDGGGIYGYTF,TRBV4-2,-,TRBJ1-2,15,-
TGTGCCAGCAGCCAAACCGGGACAGGGGACGAGCAGTACTTC,CASSQTGTGDEQYF,TRBV4-2,-,TRBJ2-7,14,TRBD1
TGTGCCAGCACCGGTCAGGTGAGGGGGACGCTCGAAGATACGCAGTATTTT,CASTGQVRGTLEDTQYF,TRBV7-2,few,TRBJ2-3,17,-
TGTGCCAGCAGTCGGAGTCCCGGAATGGGTGAAAAACTGTTTTTT,CASSRSPGMGEKLFF,TRBV6-5,-,TRBJ1-4,15,-
TGTGCCAGCAGTTCGATCTCGGACAGCTCTGGAAACACCATATATTTT,CASSSISDSSGNTIYF,TRBV28,-,TRBJ1-3,16,-
TGCGCCAGCAGCTTGGAGGCAGGGAAGTACGAGCAGTACTTC,CASSLEAGKYEQYF,TRBV5-1,-,TRBJ2-7,14,-
TGTGCCAGCAGCCCTAATACCGGGACACTTCCCTACGAGCAGTACTTC,CASSPNTGTLPYEQYF,TRBV7-9,-,TRBJ2-7,16,-
TGTGCCAGCAGCCCCGGGAGCGGAGCGAACACCGGGGAGCTGTTTTTT,CASSPGSGANTGELFF,TRBV5-5,-,TRBJ2-2,16,-
TGCAGCGTTGCCCCCACAGGGGGTACATCTAAGGGCTACACCTTC,CSVAPTGGTSKGYTF,TRBV29-1,-,TRBJ1-2,15,TRBD1
TGTGCCAGCGGCCCTGACAGGGCAAATAACTATGGCTACACCTTC,CASGPDRANNYGYTF,TRBV6-5,-,TRBJ1-2,15,TRBD1
TGTGCCAGCAGTTACAGGGGTGGCGGGGAGCTGTTTTTT,CASSYRGGGELFF,TRBV12-3/TRBV12-4,-,TRBJ2-2,13,TRBD1
TGTGCCTGGAGTGAGTTTTACAGCGATAATTCACCCCTCCACTTT,CAWSEFYSDNSPLHF,TRBV30,once,TRBJ1-6,15,-
TGTGCCAGCAGTCGATCTGGAAACACCATATATTTT,CASSRSGNTIYF,TRBV28,-,TRBJ1-3,12,-
TGTGCCAGCAGCCCACGGACACACGGGGGGGAGCAGTACTTC,CASSPRTHGGEQYF,TRBV11-3,-,TRBJ2-7,14,TRBD2
TGTGCCAGCAGGATGACCGGAAGCTCCTACGAGCAGTACTTC,CASRMTGSSYEQYF,TRBV2,-,TRBJ2-7,14,-
TGCAGCGCCCTCCTCCTGGCAGACTACACAGATACGCAGTATTTT,CSALLLADYTDTQYF,TRBV29-1,-,TRBJ2-3,15,-
TGTGCCAGCAGTTTTGTTCGCAACGACTACGAGCAGTACTTC,CASSFVRNDYEQYF,TRBV28,-,TRBJ2-7,14,-
TGTGCCAGCAGCGTAGGACAGGGGGACTCACCCCTCCACTTT,CASSVGQGDSPLHF,TRBV9,-,TRBJ1-6,14,TRBD1
TGTGCCAGCAGCCAAGATCACGCGGGGAGCGGCTACACCTTC,CASSQDHAGSGYTF,TRBV3-1/TRBV3-2,-,TRBJ1-2,14,-
TGCGCCAGCAGCTCCCATTTGCGGGGGGGCCAACGGTCCTACAATGAGCAGTTCTTC,CASSSHLRGGQRSYNEQFF,TRBV4-1,-,TRBJ2-1,19,TRBD2
TGTGCCAGCAGTTACAGGGTTGCCACCGGCTACACCTTC,CASSYRVATGYTF,TRBV12-3/TRBV12-4,once,TRBJ1-2,13,-
TGTGCCAGCTCACCCATCCCCGGGGAAGGCGGCTACACCTTC,CASSPIPGEGGYTF,TRBV18,-,TRBJ1-2,14,-
TGTGCCAGCAGCCGTCCCGACGGCAACTATGGCTACACCTTC,CASSRPDGNYGYTF,TRBV7-2,once,TRBJ1-2,14,-
TGTGCCAGCAGTGAAGCGCCCCGGGACGAAGCTTTCTTT,CASSEAPRDEAFF,TRBV2,-,TRBJ1-1,13,-
TGTGCCAGCTCACCCCCGGGAAGCGACGAGCAGTACTTC,CASSPPGSDEQYF,TRBV18,-,TRBJ2-7,13,-
TGTGCCAGCAGCCAAGTGGCGGGGGGGTACGAGCAGTACTTC,CASSQVAGGYEQYF,TRBV3-1/TRBV3-2,-,TRBJ2-7,14,TRBD2
TGTGCCTGGTCCCGGGACAGAATCTACGAGCAGTACTTC,CAWSRDRIYEQYF,TRBV30,-,TRBJ2-7,13,TRBD1
TGTGCCAGCAGGGAGGGGGGCTACGAGCAGTACTTC,CASREGGYEQYF,TRBV5-8,once,TRBJ2-7,12,-
TGTGCCAGCTCCCCACAGGGGAAGTACGAGCAGTACTTC,CASSPQGKYEQYF,TRBV18,-,TRBJ2-7,13,TRBD1
TGTGCCAGCACCCCGCTTGGGGGAAACTATGGCTACACCTTC,CASTPLGGNYGYTF,TRBV6-5,-,TRBJ1-2,14,-
TGTGCCAGCAGCCAAGGCTCGGGTGGTGGGGGAGAGACCCAGTACTTC,CASSQGSGGGGETQYF,TRBV3-1/TRBV3-2,-,TRBJ2-5,16,-
TGTGCCAGCAGTGAACAGCACTACTATGGCTACACCTTC,CASSEQHYYGYTF,TRBV2,-,TRBJ1-2,13,-
TGTGCCAGCAGCTTAGTTGAGACAGGGGAGGGCGAGCAGTACTTC,CASSLVETGEGEQYF,TRBV7-6,once,TRBJ2-7,15,-
TGTGCCAGCAGCCGCCGTGAGGGCAGCGAGCAGTACTTC,CASSRREGSEQYF,TRBV5-4,-,TRBJ2-7,13,-
TGTGCCAGCAGTATAGTACAGGGAAGTGAAAAACTGTTTTTT,CASSIVQGSEKLFF,TRBV28,-,TRBJ1-4,14,-
TGTGCCAGCAGCCAAGGTTCGAGGGCGACGAACACTGAAGCTTTCTTT,CASSQGSRATNTEAFF,TRBV3-1/TRBV3-2,-,TRBJ1-1,16,-
TGTGCCAGCAGTTTAGACCGCAATAACTATGGCTACACCTTC,CASSLDRNNYGYTF,TRBV27,-,TRBJ1-2,14,-
TGTGCCAGCAGTCAGCTTAGTAGCACAGATACGCAGTATTTT,CASSQLSSTDTQYF,TRBV6-5,-,TRBJ2-3,14,-
TGCGCCAGCAGCTTGGGTTGGGATACGCAGTATTTT,CASSLGWDTQYF,TRBV5-1,-,TRBJ2-3,12,-
TGTGCCAGCAGCCCGCGGACAGAAAGGAACACTGAAGCTTTCTTT,CASSPRTERNTEAFF,TRBV11-2,-,TRBJ1-1,15,-
TGTGCCAGCAGCTTAGCGCTGACAGGGGTTGAAGCTTTCTTT,CASSLALTGVEAFF,TRBV7-9,-,TRBJ1-1,14,TRBD1
TGCAGTGCTAGTCAGGGGCACGGTGAAAAACTGTTTTTT,CSASQGHGEKLFF,TRBV20-1,-,TRBJ1-4,13,-
TGTGCCAGCAGTTACCCTACTAGCGGGGGGGGGAATGAGCAGTTCTTC,CASSYPTSGGGNEQFF,TRBV6-5,-,TRBJ2-1,16,TRBD2
TGTGCCAGCAGCTCCGGATGGGGGTTCAACACTGAAGCTTTCTTT,CASSSGWGFNTEAFF,TRBV7-2,-,TRBJ1-1,15,-
TGTGCCAGTGGGGGGCCCTACGAGCAGTACTTC,CASGGPYEQYF,TRBV19,-,TRBJ2-7,11,-
TGTGCCACCAGCAGAGGGACAGGGTCCAACATTCAGTACTTC,CATSRGTGSNIQYF,TRBV15,-,TRBJ2-4,14,TRBD1